One sample yielded the 15 T cell receptor beta chains listed below, sequenced in a study of cytomegalovirus exposure and HLA in healthy donors. PCR involved 60 Vbeta and 13 Jbeta primers. The repertoire was sequenced with immunoSEQ multiplex PCR; TCRdb's copy has only in-frame clones and lacks some. Here the sample spans about 60,000 clones, 77% being singletons. The sample comprised PBMCs. These receptor sequences come from a female donor in good health and CMV-seronegative.

The CDR3 DNA sequence: TGTGCCAGTAGTATTTACGGGGGGAACACTGAAGCTTTCTTT. The encoded protein is CASSIYGGNTEAFF. The genes are TRBV19 and TRBJ1-1; D is possibly TRBD1 (5 bases). Germline CDR1 and CDR2: LNHDA and SQIVND (reference sequence). V lost 3 bases, J lost 1 base, and 9 bases lay in between. The CDR3 spans 14 residues.

This chain joins TRBV5-1 and TRBJ1-1; D is undetermined. V was clipped by 4 bases and J by 2 bases, with 12 bases between them. The length of the CDR3 is 14 residues. Germline CDR1 and CDR2: SGHRS and YFSETQ. In DNA, the CDR3 is TGCGCCAGCAGCGAGGTTAGCCTTAACACTGAAGCTTTCTTT. As protein: CASSEVSLNTEAFF.

The chain has TRBV5-1 and TRBJ2-7; D possibly corresponds to TRBD2 (5 bases). V was trimmed by 0 bases and J by 2 bases, leaving 12 bases between them. This CDR3 has 15 residues. From germline, CDR1 is SGHRS and CDR2 YFSETQ. CDR3 sequence reads: CASSLGPDGTYEQYF. As DNA, the CDR3 is TGCGCCAGCAGCTTGGGTCCCGACGGGACCTACGAGCAGTACTTC.

This clone was counted a few times. The CDR3 bases are TGTGCCAGCAGTGAATATACGGGGAGCGAGCAGTACTTC. It specifies CASSEYTGSEQYF. The chain employs TRBV6-1 and TRBJ2-7; TRBD2 might be the D (5 bases). The CDR3 runs 13 residues. CDR1 and CDR2 from the germline V gene are MNHNS and SASEGT. Trimming removed 2 bases at V and 6 bases at J, with 11 bases between.

The chain employs TRBV5-1 and TRBJ1-3; D unresolved. Germline V gene lookup returns CDR1 SGHRS and CDR2 YFSETQ. The CDR3 totals 16 residues. V was trimmed by 3 bases and J by 0 bases, leaving 13 bases between them. This chain's CDR3 is CASSSGTGSSGNTIYF. The CDR3 DNA sequence: TGCGCCAGCAGCTCCGGTACCGGGAGCTCTGGAAACACCATATATTTT.

The V gene is TRBV27, the J gene TRBJ2-7; tentative D call: TRBD1 (6 bases). Trimming left V 2 bases short and J 1 base short, with 12 bases between. The germline CDR1 and CDR2 sequences are MNHEY and SMNVEV (reference sequence). The CDR3 sequence is 15 residues long. The CDR3 is CASSLVGHQSYEQYF. In DNA, the CDR3 is TGTGCCAGCAGTTTAGTGGGACACCAGTCCTACGAGCAGTACTTC.

This clone was counted once. The V and J genes are TRBV7-2 and TRBJ2-2; TRBD1 aligns across 11 bases. Looked up from germline, CDR1 is SGHTA and CDR2 is FQGNSA. The junction had 2 bases not matched to a gene; V was cut back by 5 bases and J by 6 bases. The CDR3 extends over 14 amino acids. The CDR3, as DNA: TGTGCCAGCAGCGGACAGGGGGCGTCCGGGGAGCTGTTTTTT. Translation gives CASSGQGASGELFF.

The table lists this clone with a count of one. The chain combines TRBV6-5 with TRBJ2-2; 10 bases fit TRBD1. Germline V lookup: CDR1 MNHEY, CDR2 SVGAGI. V shed 6 bases, J shed 2 bases, and the junction held 6 bases outside the gene matches. The CDR3 sequence is 16 residues long. The CDR3 region has the DNA TGTGCCAGCAGATACCGGGACAGGGGTAACACCGGGGAGCTGTTTTTT. Residues: CASRYRDRGNTGELFF.

The gene calls are TRBV9 and TRBJ1-1; D is possibly TRBD1 (5 bases). Trimming removed 0 bases at V and 1 base at J, with 10 bases between. This CDR3 has 15 amino acids. Germline CDR1 SGDLS, CDR2 YYNGEE. CDR3 DNA sequence: TGTGCCAGCAGCGTAGTTACAGGCTCGAACACTGAAGCTTTCTTT. Translating it yields CASSVVTGSNTEAFF.

The chain couples TRBV20-1 to TRBJ1-1, with D perhaps matching TRBD1 (5 bases). The CDR3 is made up of 11 amino acids. Trimming removed 2 bases at V and 7 bases at J, with 8 bases between. Per the germline V gene, CDR1 is DFQATT and CDR2 is SNEGSKA (reference sequence). This CDR3 is CSARTGIEAFF. In DNA form, the CDR3 reads TGCAGTGCTAGAACAGGAATTGAAGCTTTCTTT.

The rearrangement joins TRBV19 to TRBJ2-1, with D perhaps TRBD2 (6 bases). V was pared by 6 bases and J by 0 bases, with 6 bases between. Per the germline V gene, CDR1 is LNHDA and CDR2 is SQIVND (reference sequence). The CDR3 covers 13 residues. The CDR3 bases are TGTGCCAGTAGCGGGAGCTCCTACAATGAGCAGTTCTTC. Encoded protein: CASSGSSYNEQFF.

This CDR3 is CASSSTGGRTEAFF. The CDR3, as DNA: TGTGCCAGCAGCTCGACAGGGGGCAGGACTGAAGCTTTCTTT. The J gene is TRBJ1-1, the V gene TRBV7-2, with 10 positions matching TRBD1. V shed 4 bases, J shed 5 bases, and the junction held 4 bases outside the gene matches. Germline values: CDR1 SGHTA, CDR2 FQGNSA. CDR3 length: 14 amino acids.

The chain recombines TRBV5-1 with TRBJ2-1, with D possibly matching TRBD2 (7 bases). V was clipped by 2 bases and J by 8 bases, with 20 bases between them. This CDR3 spans 16 amino acids. CDR1 is SGHRS and CDR2 is YFSETQ in the germline V gene. CDR3 protein: CASSFWLRGGGHEQFF. The CDR3 DNA is TGCGCCAGCAGCTTCTGGCTGCGGGGCGGGGGCCATGAGCAGTTCTTC.

This clone was seen more than once but under ten times. DNA of the CDR3: TGTGCCAGCAGTGAATGGGAGGGGCGATCCAATGAGCAGTTCTTC. As protein: CASSEWEGRSNEQFF. The chain joins TRBV2 to TRBJ2-1, with 7 bases identical to TRBD2. Germline CDR1 and CDR2: SNHLY and FYNNEI. V trimming: 2 bases; J trimming: 6 bases; junction bases outside the gene matches: 7. This CDR3 is built from 15 residues.

The rearrangement uses TRBV27 and TRBJ2-3; TRBD1 might be the D (5 bases). This CDR3 is 14 amino acids long. V gave up 1 base and J gave up 4 bases, with 9 bases separating them. Germline values: CDR1 MNHEY, CDR2 SMNVEV (reference sequence). The CDR3 sequence: CASSLWGRSDTQYF. CDR3 DNA: TGTGCCAGCAGTTTATGGGGCCGATCAGATACGCAGTATTTT.